This T cell receptor beta chain was documented in a study of blood T cell repertoires in COVID-19. The wider study: Specimens from acute and convalescent COVID-19 originated in the United States, Italy and Spain. PBMCs, B-cell-depleted T cells, or T cells were the source of the cDNA or gDNA that made up the material.

Seattle participants joined during active infection and were tracked over time. Authors' data handling: Researchers report that nucleated cell counts were estimated from reference gene primer amplification. Sequencing was performed with immunoSEQ multiplex PCR; in TCRdb, only in-frame clones are kept and a portion is missing. That table is the source of V, J and clone size, and D and trimming were worked out from the DNA. The sample holds fewer than 85,000 clones, roughly 84% seen once. This clone was observed once. The V gene lost 0 bases and the J gene lost 7 bases, with 7 bases spanning the gap. The CDR3 spans 13 residues. The germline V gene has CDR1 SGHDN and CDR2 FVKESK.

Sequencing input: peripheral blood. This TCR was recovered from a man aged 30 to 45 with COVID-19, enrolled during active disease. V gene TRBV14 combines with J gene TRBJ2-4; weak D call: TRBD1 (6 bases). CDR3 in DNA: TGTGCCAGCAGCCAAGACACAGGGAACATTCAGTACTTC. It encodes CASSQDTGNIQYF.